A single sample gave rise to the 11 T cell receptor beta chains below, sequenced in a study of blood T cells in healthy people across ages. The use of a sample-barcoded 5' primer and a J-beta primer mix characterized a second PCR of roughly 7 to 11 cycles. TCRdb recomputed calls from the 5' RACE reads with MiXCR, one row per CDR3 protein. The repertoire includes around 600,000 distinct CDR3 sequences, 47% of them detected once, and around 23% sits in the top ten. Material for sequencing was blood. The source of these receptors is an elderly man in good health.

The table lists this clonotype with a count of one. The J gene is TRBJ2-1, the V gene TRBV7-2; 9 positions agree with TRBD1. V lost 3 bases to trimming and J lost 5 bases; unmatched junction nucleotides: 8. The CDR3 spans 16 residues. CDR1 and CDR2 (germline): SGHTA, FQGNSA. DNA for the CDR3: TGTGCCAGCAGCTTCCCCGGGACAGGGCTCGACAATGAGCAGTTCTTC. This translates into CASSFPGTGLDNEQFF.

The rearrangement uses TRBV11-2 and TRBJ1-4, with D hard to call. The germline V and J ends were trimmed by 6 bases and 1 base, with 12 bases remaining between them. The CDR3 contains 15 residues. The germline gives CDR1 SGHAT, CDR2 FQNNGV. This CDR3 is CASRPPGKTNEKLFF. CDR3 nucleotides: TGTGCCAGCAGACCACCCGGCAAAACTAATGAAAAACTGTTTTTT.

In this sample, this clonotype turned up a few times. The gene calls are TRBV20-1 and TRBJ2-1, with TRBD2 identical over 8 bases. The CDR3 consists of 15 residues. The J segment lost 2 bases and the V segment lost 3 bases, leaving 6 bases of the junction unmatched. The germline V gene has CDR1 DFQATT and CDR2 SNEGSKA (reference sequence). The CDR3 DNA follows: TGCAGTGCTAGTGCGCCGGGACTAGCCTACAATGAGCAGTTCTTC. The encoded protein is CSASAPGLAYNEQFF.

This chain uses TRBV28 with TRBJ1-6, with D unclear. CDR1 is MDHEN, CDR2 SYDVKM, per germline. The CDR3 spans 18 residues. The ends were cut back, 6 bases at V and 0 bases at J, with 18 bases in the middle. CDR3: CASSPPDIWSSYNSPLHF. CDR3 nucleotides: TGTGCCAGCAGCCCCCCCGACATTTGGAGCTCCTATAATTCACCCCTCCACTTT.

CDR3 nucleotide sequence: TGTGCCAGCATGGCAGGCGTTGGTTCACCCCTCCACTTT. It translates to CASMAGVGSPLHF. The chain links TRBV27 to TRBJ1-6; D unclear. The V gene's germline CDR1 is MNHEY and CDR2 SMNVEV (reference sequence). The CDR3 loop spans 13 amino acids. V was clipped by 7 bases and J by 9 bases, with 13 bases between them.

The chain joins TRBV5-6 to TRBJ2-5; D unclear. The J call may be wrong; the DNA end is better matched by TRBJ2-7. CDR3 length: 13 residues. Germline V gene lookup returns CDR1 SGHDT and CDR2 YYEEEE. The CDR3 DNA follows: TGTGCCAGCAGCTTGCCGACACAATACGAGCAGTACTTC. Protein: CASSLPTQYEQYF.

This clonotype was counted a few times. CDR3 in DNA: TGTGCCAGCAGTTTGAGACTTGGGGGCGAGACCCAGTACTTC. This translates into CASSLRLGGETQYF. The genes are TRBV27 and TRBJ2-5; D might be TRBD1 (6 bases). Trimming took off 3 bases at V and 5 bases at J, with 13 bases between the two ends. Germline-derived CDR1 and CDR2 are MNHEY and SMNVEV (reference sequence). The CDR3 loop spans 14 amino acids.

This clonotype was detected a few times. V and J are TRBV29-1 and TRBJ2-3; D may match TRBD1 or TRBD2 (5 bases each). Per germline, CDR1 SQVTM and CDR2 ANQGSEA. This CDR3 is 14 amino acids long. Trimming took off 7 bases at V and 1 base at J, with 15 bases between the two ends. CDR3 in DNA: TGCAGCGCGTCCCGGGGCCAACGCACAGATACGCAGTATTTT. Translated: CSASRGQRTDTQYF.

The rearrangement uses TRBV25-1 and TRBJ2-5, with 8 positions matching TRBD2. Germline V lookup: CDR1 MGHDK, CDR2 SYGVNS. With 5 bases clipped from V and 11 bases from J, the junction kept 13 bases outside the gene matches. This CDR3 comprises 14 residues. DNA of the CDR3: TGTGCCAGCAGTCACGGGACTAGGTTTTGGGAGCAGTACTTC. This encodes CASSHGTRFWEQYF. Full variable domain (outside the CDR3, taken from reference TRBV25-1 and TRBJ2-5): EADIYQTPRYLVIGTGKKITLECSQTMGHDKMYWYQQDPGMELHLIHYSYGVNSTEKGDLSSESTVSRIRTEHFPLTLESARPSHTSQYLCASSHGTRFWEQYFGPGTRLLVL.

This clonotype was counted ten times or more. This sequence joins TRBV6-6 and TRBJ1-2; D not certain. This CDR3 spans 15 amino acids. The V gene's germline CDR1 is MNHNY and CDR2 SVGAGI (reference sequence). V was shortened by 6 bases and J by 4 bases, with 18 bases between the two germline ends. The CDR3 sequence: CASRDPTLRGYGYTF. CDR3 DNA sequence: TGTGCCAGCAGGGACCCGACCCTCCGGGGCTATGGCTACACCTTC.

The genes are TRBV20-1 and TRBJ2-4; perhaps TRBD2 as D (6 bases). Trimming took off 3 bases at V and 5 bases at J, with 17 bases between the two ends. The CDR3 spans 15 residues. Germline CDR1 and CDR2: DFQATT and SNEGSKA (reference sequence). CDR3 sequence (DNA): TGCAGTGCTAGTGCCGGACCCGGGGAGGAAAACATTCAGTACTTC. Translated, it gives CSASAGPGEENIQYF.